The source of this TCR beta chain is a study of chemoradiotherapy in HPV16-positive cancers. The length of the CDR3 is 16 residues. Germline CDR1 and CDR2: SGHNT and YYREEE (reference sequence). The V and J ends lost 4 bases and 2 bases, in that order; junction bases with no gene match: 3. The protocol was immunoSEQ multiplex PCR, while the TCRdb copy is restricted to in-frame clones and leaves out a portion. The sample holds approximately 38,000 clones, 80% seen once. Here the sequenced sample was blood, taken from a patient who underwent chemoradiotherapy. This TCR was recovered from a human donor with HPV-associated anogenital cancer. The chain carries TRBV5-4 and TRBJ2-5, with 15 bases fitting TRBD2. Written as DNA, the CDR3 is TGTGCCAGCAGCACTGGGACTAGCGGGGGGCAAGAGACCCAGTACTTC. Translating it yields CASSTGTSGGQETQYF.